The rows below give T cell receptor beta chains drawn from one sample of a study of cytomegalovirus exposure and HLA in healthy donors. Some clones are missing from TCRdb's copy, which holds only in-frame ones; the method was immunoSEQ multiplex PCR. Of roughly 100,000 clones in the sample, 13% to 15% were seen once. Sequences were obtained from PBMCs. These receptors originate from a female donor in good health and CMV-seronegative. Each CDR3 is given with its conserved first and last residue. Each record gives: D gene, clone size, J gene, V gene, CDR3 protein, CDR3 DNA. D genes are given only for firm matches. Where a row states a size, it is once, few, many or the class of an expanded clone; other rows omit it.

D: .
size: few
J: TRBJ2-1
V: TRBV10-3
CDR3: CAISELLGGGSYNEQFF
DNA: TGTGCCATCAGTGAACTCCTCGGTGGGGGGTCCTACAATGAGCAGTTCTTC

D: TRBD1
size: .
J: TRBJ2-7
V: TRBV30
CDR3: CAWSVRDRDFYEQYF
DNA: TGTGCCTGGAGTGTACGGGACAGGGATTTCTACGAGCAGTACTTC

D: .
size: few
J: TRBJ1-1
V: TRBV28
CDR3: CASSSRGVPNTEAFF
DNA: TGTGCCAGCAGTTCTCGGGGTGTCCCGAACACTGAAGCTTTCTTT

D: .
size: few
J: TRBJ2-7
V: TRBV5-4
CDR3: CASSYTRGEQYF
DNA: TGTGCCAGCAGTTATACTAGGGGGGAGCAGTACTTC

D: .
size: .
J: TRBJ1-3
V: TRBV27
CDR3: CASRRLGGAGNTIYF
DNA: TGTGCCAGCAGGCGCCTCGGAGGTGCTGGAAACACCATATATTTT

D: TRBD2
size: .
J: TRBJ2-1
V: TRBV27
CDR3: CASSLAGAYNEQFF
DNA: TGTGCCAGCAGTTTGGCGGGGGCCTACAATGAGCAGTTCTTC

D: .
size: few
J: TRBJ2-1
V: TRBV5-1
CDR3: CASSLGRAGYNEQFF
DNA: TGCGCCAGCAGCTTGGGCAGGGCAGGATACAATGAGCAGTTCTTC

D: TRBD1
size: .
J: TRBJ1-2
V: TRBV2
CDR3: CASSDRMNYGYTF
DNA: TGTGCCAGCTCGGACAGGATGAACTATGGCTACACCTTC

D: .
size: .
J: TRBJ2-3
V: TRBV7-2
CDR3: CASSFPGADTQYF
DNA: TGTGCCAGCAGCTTCCCCGGTGCAGATACGCAGTATTTT

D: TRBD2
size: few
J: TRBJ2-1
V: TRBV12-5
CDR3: CASGLVRAGPYNEQFF
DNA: TGTGCTAGTGGTTTGGTACGAGCGGGGCCCTACAATGAGCAGTTCTTC

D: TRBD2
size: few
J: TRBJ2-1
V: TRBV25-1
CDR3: CASTKTGGTNEQFF
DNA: TGTGCCAGCACCAAAACCGGGGGGACCAATGAGCAGTTCTTC

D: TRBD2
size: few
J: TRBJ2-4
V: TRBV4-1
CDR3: CASSPSREGNIQYF
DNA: TGCGCCAGCAGCCCGAGCAGGGAGGGAAACATTCAGTACTTC

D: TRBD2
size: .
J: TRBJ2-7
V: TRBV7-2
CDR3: CASSPGLANYEQYF
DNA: TGTGCCAGCAGCCCCGGACTAGCAAACTACGAGCAGTACTTC

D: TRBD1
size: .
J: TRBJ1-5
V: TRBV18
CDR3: CASSLGQGESQPQHF
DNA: TGTGCCAGCTCACTGGGACAGGGGGAGAGTCAGCCCCAGCATTTT

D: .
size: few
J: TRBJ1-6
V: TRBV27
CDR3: CASRREGAYNSPLHF
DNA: TGTGCCAGCCGGCGGGAGGGGGCCTATAATTCACCCCTCCACTTT

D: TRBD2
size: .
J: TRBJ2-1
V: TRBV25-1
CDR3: CASSELAGGPYNEQFF
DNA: TGTGCCAGCAGTGAACTAGCGGGAGGGCCCTACAATGAGCAGTTCTTC

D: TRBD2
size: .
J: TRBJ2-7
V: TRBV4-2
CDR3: CASSHSFLADSYEQYF
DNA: TGTGCCAGCAGCCATAGTTTCCTAGCGGATTCCTACGAGCAGTACTTC

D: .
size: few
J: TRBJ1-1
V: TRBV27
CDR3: CASSLSGGAYTEAFF
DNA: TGTGCCAGCAGTTTATCCGGGGGGGCCTACACTGAAGCTTTCTTT

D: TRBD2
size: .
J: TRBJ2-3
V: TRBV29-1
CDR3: CSVGGLETDTQYF
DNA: TGCAGCGTTGGGGGACTAGAAACAGATACGCAGTATTTT

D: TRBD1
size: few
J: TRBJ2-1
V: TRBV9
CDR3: CASSGTGGYNEQFF
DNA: TGTGCCAGCAGCGGCACAGGGGGCTACAATGAGCAGTTCTTC

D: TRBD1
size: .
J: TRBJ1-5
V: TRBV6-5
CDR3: CASSYDRDSNQPQHF
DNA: TGTGCCAGCAGTTACGACAGGGATAGCAATCAGCCCCAGCATTTT

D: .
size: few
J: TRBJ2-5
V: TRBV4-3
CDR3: CASSQEYQGGETQYF
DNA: TGCGCCAGCAGCCAAGAGTACCAGGGAGGCGAGACCCAGTACTTC

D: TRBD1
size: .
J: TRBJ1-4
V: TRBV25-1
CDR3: CASSDGTGGEKLFF
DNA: TGTGCCAGCAGTGATGGGACAGGGGGTGAAAAACTGTTTTTT

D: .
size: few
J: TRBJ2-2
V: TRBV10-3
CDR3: CAITSPSLNTGELFF
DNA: TGTGCCATCACGTCCCCTAGCCTGAACACCGGGGAGCTGTTTTTT

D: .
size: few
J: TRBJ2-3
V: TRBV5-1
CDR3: CASSFGWQGGTDTQYF
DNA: TGCGCCAGCAGCTTCGGATGGCAGGGCGGTACAGATACGCAGTATTTT

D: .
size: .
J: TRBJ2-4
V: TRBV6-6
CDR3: CASSYSGSEAKNIQYF
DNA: TGTGCCAGCAGTTACTCGGGGAGTGAGGCCAAAAACATTCAGTACTTC

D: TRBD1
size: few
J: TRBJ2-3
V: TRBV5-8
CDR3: CASSTTGGVIGESRTDTQYF
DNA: TGTGCCAGCAGCACGACAGGGGGAGTTATCGGAGAATCCCGCACAGATACGCAGTATTTT

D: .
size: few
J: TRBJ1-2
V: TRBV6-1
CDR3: CASSEAGRRPSDYGYTF
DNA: TGTGCCAGCAGTGAAGCGGGGCGCCGACCTTCGGACTATGGCTACACCTTC

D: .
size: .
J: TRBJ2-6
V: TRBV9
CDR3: CASSVVSGANVLTF
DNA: TGTGCCAGCAGCGTAGTATCTGGGGCCAACGTCCTGACTTTC

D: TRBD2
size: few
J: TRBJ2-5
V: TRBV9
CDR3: CASALREFGETQYF
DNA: TGTGCCAGCGCCCTGCGGGAGTTCGGAGAGACCCAGTACTTC

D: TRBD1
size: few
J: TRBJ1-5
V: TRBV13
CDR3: CASSLGTGGNSNQPQHF
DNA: TGTGCCAGCAGCTTAGGGACAGGGGGGAATAGCAATCAGCCCCAGCATTTT

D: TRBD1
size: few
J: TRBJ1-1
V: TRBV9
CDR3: CASSVGQGAVAFF
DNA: TGTGCCAGCAGCGTAGGTCAGGGGGCTGTAGCTTTCTTT

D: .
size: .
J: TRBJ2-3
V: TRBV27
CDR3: CASSFGSRDTQYF
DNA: TGTGCCAGCAGTTTTGGGAGCAGAGATACGCAGTATTTT

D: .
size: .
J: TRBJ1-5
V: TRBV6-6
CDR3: CASSQNQGRGRPQHF
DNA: TGTGCCAGCAGCCAAAATCAGGGGCGAGGGCGGCCCCAGCATTTT

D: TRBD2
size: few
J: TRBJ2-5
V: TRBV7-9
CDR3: CASSSPGLAGAQETQYF
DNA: TGTGCCAGCAGCTCCCCGGGACTAGCGGGGGCCCAAGAGACCCAGTACTTC

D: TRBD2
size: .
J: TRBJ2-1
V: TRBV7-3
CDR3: CASSLTSGRPVF
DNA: TGTGCCAGCAGCTTAACTAGCGGGAGGCCTGTCTTC

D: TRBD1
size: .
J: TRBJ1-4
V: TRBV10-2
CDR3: CASGENTGAEFGKLFF
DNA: TGCGCCAGCGGAGAAAATACAGGGGCCGAATTTGGAAAACTGTTTTTT

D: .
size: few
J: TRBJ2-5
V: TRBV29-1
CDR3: CSVDKGEGTQYF
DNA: TGCAGCGTTGACAAGGGGGAAGGGACCCAGTACTTC

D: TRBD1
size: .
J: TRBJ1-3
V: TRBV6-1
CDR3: CASSEGRTGTGNTIYF
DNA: TGTGCCAGCAGTGAAGGGAGGACAGGGACTGGAAACACCATATATTTT